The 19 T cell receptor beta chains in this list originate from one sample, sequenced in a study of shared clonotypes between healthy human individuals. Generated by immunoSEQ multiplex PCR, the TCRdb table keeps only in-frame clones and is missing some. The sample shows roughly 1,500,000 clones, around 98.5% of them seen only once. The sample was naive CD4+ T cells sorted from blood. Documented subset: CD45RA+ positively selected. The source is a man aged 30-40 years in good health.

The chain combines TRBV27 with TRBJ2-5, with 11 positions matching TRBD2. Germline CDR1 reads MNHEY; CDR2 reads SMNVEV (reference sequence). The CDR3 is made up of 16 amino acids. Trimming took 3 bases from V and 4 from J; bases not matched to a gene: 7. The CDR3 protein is CASSFRLAGGGETQYF. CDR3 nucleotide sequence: TGTGCCAGCAGTTTTCGCCTAGCGGGAGGCGGAGAGACCCAGTACTTC.

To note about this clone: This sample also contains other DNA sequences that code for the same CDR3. In DNA, the CDR3 is TGCGCCAGCAGCTTGGGACAGGGACTGTACGAGCAGTACTTC. Translating it yields CASSLGQGLYEQYF. The chain combines TRBV5-1 with TRBJ2-7; TRBD1 is a possible D gene (7 bases). This CDR3 contains 14 residues. Germline assignment: CDR1 SGHRS and CDR2 YFSETQ. The V end lost 0 bases, the J end lost 4 bases, and 11 bases lay between the germline ends.

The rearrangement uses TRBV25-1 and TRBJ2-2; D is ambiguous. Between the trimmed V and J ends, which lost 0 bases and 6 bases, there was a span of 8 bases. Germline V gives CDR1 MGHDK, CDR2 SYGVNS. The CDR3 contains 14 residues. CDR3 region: CASSEYNGPGELFF. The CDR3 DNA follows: TGTGCCAGCAGTGAATATAACGGGCCCGGGGAGCTGTTTTTT.

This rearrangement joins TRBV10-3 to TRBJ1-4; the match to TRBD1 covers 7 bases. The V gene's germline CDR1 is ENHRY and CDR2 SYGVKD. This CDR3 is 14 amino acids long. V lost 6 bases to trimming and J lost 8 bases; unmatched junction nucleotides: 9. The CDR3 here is CAISSRGGDEKLFF. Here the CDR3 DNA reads TGTGCCATCAGCTCGCGAGGGGGCGACGAAAAACTGTTTTTT.

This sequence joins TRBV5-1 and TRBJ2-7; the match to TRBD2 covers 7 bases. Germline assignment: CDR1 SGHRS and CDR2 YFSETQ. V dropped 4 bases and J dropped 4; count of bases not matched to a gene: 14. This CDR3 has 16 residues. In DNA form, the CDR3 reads TGCGCCAGCAGCCCCTATAAATCGGGAGGAGTGTACGAGCAGTACTTC. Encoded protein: CASSPYKSGGVYEQYF.

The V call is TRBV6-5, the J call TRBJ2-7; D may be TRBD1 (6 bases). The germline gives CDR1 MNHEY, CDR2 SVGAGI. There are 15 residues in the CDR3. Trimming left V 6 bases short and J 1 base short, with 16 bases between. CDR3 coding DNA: TGTGCCAGCAGGTATAGCACAGGGACGTCCTACGAGCAGTACTTC. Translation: CASRYSTGTSYEQYF.

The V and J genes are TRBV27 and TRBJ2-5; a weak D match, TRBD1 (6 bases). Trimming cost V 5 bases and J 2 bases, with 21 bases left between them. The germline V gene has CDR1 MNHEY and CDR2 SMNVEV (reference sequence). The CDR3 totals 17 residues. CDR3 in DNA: TGTGCCAGCAGTCTTAGGAGCAACAGGGATGAGCAAGAGACCCAGTACTTC. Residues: CASSLRSNRDEQETQYF.

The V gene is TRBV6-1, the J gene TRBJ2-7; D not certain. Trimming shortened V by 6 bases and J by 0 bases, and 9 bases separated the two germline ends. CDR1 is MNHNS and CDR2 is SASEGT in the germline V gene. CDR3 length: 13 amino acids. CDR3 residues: CASRLGFSYEQYF. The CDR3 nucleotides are TGTGCCAGCAGGTTAGGGTTCTCCTACGAGCAGTACTTC.

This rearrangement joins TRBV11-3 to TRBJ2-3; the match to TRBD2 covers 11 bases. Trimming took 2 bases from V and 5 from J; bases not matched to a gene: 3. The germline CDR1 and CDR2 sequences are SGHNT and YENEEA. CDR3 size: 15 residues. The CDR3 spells CASSLRTSGRDTQYF. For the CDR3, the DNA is TGTGCCAGCAGCTTACGCACTAGCGGGAGAGATACGCAGTATTTT.

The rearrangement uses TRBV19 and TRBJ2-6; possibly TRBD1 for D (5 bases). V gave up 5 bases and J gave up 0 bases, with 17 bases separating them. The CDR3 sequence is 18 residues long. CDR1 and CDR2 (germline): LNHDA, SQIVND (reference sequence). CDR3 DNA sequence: TGTGCCAGTAGTCTGTTGGCAGGGTTGGGCTCTGGGGCCAACGTCCTGACTTTC. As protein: CASSLLAGLGSGANVLTF.

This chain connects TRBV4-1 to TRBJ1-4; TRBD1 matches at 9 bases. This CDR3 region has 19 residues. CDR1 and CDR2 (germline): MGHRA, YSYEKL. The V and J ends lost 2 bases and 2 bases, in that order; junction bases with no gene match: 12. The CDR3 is CASSQSGTGSLWTNEKLFF. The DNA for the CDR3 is TGCGCCAGCAGCCAATCTGGGACAGGGTCACTCTGGACTAATGAAAAACTGTTTTTT.

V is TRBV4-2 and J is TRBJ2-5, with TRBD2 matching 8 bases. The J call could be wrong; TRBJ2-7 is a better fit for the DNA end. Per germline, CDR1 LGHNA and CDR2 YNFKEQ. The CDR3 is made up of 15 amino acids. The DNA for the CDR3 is TGTGCCAGCACGGGGGGGATCGGGAGATCCTACGAGCAGTACTTC. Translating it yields CASTGGIGRSYEQYF.

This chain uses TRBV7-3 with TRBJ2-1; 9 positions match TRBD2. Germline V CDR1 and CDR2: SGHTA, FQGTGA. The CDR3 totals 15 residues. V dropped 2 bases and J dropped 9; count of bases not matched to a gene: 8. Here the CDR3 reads CASSLLAGSMGEQFF. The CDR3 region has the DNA TGTGCCAGCAGCTTACTAGCGGGAAGTATGGGTGAGCAGTTCTTC.

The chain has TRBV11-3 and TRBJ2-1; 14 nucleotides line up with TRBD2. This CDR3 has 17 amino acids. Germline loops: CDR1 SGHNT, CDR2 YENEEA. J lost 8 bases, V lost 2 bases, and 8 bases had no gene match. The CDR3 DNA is TGTGCCAGCAGCTTAACTACCGGGACTAGCGGGAGATATGAGCAGTTCTTC. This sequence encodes CASSLTTGTSGRYEQFF.

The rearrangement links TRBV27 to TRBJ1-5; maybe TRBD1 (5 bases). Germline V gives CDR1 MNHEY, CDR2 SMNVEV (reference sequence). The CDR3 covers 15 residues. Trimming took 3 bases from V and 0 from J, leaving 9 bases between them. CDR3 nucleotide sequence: TGTGCCAGCAGTTTTTCGGGGGTTAGCAATCAGCCCCAGCATTTT. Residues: CASSFSGVSNQPQHF.

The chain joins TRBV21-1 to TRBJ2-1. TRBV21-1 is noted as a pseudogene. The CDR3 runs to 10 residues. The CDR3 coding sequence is TGTGCCAGCTGCCCAAGGGAGCAGTTCTTC. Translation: CASCPREQFF.

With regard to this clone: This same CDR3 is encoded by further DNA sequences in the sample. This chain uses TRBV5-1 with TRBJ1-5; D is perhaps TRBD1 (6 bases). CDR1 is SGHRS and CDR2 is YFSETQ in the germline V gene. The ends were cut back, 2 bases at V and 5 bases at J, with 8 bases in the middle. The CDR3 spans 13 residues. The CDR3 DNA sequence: TGCGCCAGCAGCTTACAGGGTGATCAGCCCCAGCATTTT. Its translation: CASSLQGDQPQHF.

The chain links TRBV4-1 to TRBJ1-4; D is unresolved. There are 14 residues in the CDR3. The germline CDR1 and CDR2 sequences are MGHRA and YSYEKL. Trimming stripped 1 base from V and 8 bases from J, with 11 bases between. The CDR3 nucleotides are TGCGCCAGCAGCCAAGTGATCACGGGCGAAAAACTGTTTTTT. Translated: CASSQVITGEKLFF.

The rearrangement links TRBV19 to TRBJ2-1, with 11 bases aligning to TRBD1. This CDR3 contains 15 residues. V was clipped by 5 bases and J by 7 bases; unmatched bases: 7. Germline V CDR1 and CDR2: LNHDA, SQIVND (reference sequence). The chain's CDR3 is CASSYGQGAGNEQFF. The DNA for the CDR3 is TGTGCCAGTAGTTACGGACAGGGGGCTGGGAATGAGCAGTTCTTC.